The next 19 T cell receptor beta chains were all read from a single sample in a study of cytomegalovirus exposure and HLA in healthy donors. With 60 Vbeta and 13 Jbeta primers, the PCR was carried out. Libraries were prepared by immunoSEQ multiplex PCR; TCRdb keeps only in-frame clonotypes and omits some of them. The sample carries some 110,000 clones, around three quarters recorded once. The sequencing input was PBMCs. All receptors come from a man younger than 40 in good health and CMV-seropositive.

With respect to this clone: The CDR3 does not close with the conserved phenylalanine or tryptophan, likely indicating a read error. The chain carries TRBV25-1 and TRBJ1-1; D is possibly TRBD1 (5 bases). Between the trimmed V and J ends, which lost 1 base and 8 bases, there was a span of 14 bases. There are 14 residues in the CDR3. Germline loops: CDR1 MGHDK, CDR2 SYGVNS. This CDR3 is CASSELKGSSEAFL. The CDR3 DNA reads TGTGCCAGCAGTGAATTAAAGGGGTCTAGCGAAGCTTTCCTT.

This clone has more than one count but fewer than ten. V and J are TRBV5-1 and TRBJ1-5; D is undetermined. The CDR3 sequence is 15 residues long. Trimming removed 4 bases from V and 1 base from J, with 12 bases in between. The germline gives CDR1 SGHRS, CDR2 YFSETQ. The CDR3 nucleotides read TGCGCCAGCAGCACGGGTGATGGGAGCAATCAGCCCCAGCATTTT. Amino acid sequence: CASSTGDGSNQPQHF.

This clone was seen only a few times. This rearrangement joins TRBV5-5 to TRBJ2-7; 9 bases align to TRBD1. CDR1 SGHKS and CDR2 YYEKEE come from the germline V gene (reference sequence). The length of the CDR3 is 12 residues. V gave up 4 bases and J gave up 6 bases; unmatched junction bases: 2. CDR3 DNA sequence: TGTGCCAGCAGCCAGACAGGGGGCGAGCAGTACTTC. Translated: CASSQTGGEQYF.

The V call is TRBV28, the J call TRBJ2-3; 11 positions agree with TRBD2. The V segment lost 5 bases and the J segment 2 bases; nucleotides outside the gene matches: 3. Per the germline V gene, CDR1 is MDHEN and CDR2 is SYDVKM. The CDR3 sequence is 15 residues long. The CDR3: CASSASGGTTDTQYF. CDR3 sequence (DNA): TGTGCCAGCAGTGCTAGCGGGGGGACCACAGATACGCAGTATTTT. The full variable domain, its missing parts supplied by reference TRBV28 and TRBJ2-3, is DVKVTQSSRYLVKRTGEKVFLECVQDMDHENMFWYRQDPGLGLRLIYFSYDVKMKEKGDIPEGYSVSREKKERFSLILESASTNQTSMYLCASSASGGTTDTQYFGPGTRLTVL.

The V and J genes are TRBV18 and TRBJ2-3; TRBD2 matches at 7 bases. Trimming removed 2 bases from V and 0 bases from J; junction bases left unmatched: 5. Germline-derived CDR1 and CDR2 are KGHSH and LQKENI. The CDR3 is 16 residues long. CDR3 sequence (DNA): TGTGCCAGCTCACCAGCCCTAGCGGATAGCACAGATACGCAGTATTTT. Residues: CASSPALADSTDTQYF.

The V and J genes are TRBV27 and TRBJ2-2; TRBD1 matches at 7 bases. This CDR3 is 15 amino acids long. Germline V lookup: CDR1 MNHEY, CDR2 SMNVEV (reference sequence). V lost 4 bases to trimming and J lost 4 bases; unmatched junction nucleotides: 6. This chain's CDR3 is CASSYRQGPTGELFF. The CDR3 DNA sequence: TGTGCCAGCAGTTATCGACAGGGTCCCACCGGGGAGCTGTTTTTT.

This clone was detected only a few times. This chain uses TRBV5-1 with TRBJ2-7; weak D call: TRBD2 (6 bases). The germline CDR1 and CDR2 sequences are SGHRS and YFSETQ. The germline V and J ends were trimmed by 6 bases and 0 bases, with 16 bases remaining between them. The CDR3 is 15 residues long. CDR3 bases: TGCGCCAGCAAGGAAGGTAGCGGTTACTCCTACGAGCAGTACTTC. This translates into CASKEGSGYSYEQYF.

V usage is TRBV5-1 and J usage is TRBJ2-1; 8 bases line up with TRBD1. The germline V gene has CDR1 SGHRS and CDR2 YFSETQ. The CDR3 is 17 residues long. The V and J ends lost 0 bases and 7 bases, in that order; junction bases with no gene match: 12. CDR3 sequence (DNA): TGCGCCAGCAGCTTGGATGGGACAGGTTGGCCGGGGAATGAGCAGTTCTTC. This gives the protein CASSLDGTGWPGNEQFF.

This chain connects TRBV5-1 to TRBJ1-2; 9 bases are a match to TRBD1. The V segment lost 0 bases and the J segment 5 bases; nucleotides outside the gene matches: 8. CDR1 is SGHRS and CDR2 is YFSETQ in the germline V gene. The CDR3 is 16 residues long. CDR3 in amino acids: CASSLGGYGTGYGYTF. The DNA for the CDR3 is TGCGCCAGCAGCTTGGGGGGCTACGGGACAGGGTATGGCTACACCTTC.

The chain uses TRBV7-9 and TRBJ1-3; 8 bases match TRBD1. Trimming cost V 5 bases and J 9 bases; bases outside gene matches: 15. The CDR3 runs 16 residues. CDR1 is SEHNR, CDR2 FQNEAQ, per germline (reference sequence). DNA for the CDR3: TGTGCCAGCAGCCAGGATCCGGGACAGGCTGGGTTCACCATATATTTT. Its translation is CASSQDPGQAGFTIYF. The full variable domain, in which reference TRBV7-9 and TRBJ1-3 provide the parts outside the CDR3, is DTGVSQNPRHKITKRGQNVTFRCDPISEHNRLYWYRQTLGQGPEFLTYFQNEAQLEKSRLLSDRFSAERPKGSFSTLEIQRTEQGDSAMYLCASSQDPGQAGFTIYFGEGSWLTVV.

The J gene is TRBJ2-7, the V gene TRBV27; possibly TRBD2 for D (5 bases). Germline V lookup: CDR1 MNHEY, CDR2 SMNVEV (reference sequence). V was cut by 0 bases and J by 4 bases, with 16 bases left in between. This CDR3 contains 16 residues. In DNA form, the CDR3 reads TGTGCCAGCAGTTTATCGGCCGGGGAGTATGTATACGAGCAGTACTTC. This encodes CASSLSAGEYVYEQYF.

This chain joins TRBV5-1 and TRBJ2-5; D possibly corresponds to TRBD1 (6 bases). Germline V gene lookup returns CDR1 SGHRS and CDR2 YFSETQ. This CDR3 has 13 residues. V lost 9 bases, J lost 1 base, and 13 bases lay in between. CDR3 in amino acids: CATRGTSQETQYF. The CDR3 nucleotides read TGCGCCACCCGAGGGACATCCCAAGAGACCCAGTACTTC.

CDR3 DNA sequence: TGTGCCAGCTCAAGGGGACAGGGGCTCGGAAACACCATATATTTT. It encodes CASSRGQGLGNTIYF. V gene TRBV18 combines with J gene TRBJ1-3; 10 positions agree with TRBD1. The CDR3 is 15 residues long. Trimming removed 5 bases from V and 4 bases from J; junction bases left unmatched: 5. The germline CDR1 and CDR2 sequences are KGHSH and LQKENI.

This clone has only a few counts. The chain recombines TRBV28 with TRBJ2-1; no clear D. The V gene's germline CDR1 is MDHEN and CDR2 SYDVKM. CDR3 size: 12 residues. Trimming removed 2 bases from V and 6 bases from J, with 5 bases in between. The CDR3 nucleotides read TGTGCCAGCAGTTTACTAGTCAATGAGCAGTTCTTC. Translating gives CASSLLVNEQFF.

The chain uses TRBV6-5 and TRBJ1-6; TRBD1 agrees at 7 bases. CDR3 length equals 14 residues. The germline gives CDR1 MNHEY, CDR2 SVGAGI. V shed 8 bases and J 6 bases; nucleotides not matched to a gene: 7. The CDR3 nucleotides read TGTGCCAGCCGGAACAGGGGCCGTAATTCACCCCTCCACTTT. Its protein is CASRNRGRNSPLHF.

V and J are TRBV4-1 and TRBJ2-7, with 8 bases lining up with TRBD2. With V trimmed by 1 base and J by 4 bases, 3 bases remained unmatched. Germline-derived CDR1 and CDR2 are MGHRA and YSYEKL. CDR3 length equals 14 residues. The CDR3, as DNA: TGCGCCAGCAGCCAAGCGGGGGGGAGGTACGAGCAGTACTTC. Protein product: CASSQAGGRYEQYF.

This CDR3 is CASSEREGTEAFF. CDR3 sequence (DNA): TGTGCCAGCAGTGAGAGGGAGGGGACTGAAGCTTTCTTT. This chain joins TRBV2 and TRBJ1-1; a possible D gene is TRBD1 (5 bases). The V and J ends lost 3 bases and 5 bases respectively, with 10 bases between them. The germline gives CDR1 SNHLY, CDR2 FYNNEI. CDR3 length: 13 residues.

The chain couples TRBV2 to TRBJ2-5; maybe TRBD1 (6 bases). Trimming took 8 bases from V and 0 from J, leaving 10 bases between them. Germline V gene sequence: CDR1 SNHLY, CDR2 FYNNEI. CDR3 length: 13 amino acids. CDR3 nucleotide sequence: TGTGCCAGCGCCGGGACATACCAAGAGACCCAGTACTTC. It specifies CASAGTYQETQYF. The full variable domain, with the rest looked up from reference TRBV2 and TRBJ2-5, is EPEVTQTPSHQVTQMGQEVILRCVPISNHLYFYWYRQILGQKVEFLVSFYNNEISEKSEIFDDQFSVERPDGSNFTLKIRSTKLEDSAMYFCASAGTYQETQYFGPGTRLLVL.

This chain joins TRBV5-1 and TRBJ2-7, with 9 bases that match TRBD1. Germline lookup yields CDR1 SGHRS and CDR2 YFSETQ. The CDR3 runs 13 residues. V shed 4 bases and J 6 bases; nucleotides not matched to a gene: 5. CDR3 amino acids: CASSMGQGVEQYF. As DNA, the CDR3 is TGCGCCAGCAGCATGGGACAGGGAGTCGAGCAGTACTTC. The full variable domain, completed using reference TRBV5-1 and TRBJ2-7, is KAGVTQTPRYLIKTRGQQVTLSCSPISGHRSVSWYQQTPGQGLQFLFEYFSETQRNKGNFPGRFSGRQFSNSRSEMNVSTLELGDSALYLCASSMGQGVEQYFGPGTRLTVT.